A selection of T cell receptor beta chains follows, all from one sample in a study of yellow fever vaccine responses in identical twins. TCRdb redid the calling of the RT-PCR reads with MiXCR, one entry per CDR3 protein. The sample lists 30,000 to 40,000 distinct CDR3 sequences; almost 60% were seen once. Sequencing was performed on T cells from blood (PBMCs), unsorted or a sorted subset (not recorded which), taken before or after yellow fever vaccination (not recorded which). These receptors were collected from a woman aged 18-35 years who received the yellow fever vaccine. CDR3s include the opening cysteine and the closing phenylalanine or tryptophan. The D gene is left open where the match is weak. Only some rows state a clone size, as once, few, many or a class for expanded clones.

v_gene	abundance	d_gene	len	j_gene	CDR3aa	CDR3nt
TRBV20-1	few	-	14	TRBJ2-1	CSVPVQGGPNEQFF	TGCAGTGTTCCCGTTCAGGGGGGGCCCAATGAGCAGTTCTTC
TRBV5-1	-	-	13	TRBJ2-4	CASSPPQGNIQYF	TGCGCCAGCAGCCCCCCGCAGGGAAACATTCAGTACTTC
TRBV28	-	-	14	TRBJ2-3	CASTLGRYTDTQYF	TGTGCCAGCACCCTTGGGCGGTACACAGATACGCAGTATTTT
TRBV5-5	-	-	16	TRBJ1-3	CASSSPGKSSGNTIYF	TGCGCCAGCAGCTCTCCGGGGAAGAGCTCTGGAAACACCATATATTTT
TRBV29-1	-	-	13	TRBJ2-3	CSVDTGSTDTQYF	TGCAGCGTTGATACGGGAAGCACAGATACGCAGTATTTT
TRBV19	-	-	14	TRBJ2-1	CASSIEFSSNEQFF	TGTGCCAGTAGTATTGAGTTTAGTAGCAATGAGCAGTTCTTC
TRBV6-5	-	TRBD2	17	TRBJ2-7	CASSYSIASGRTYEQYF	TGTGCCAGCAGTTACTCGATAGCTAGCGGGAGGACCTACGAGCAGTACTTC
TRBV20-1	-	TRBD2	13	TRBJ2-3	CSAKRESTDTQYF	TGCAGTGCGAAGCGGGAAAGCACAGATACGCAGTATTTT
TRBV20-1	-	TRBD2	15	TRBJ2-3	CSAPRLAPLTDTQYF	TGCAGTGCCCCTAGACTAGCACCCCTCACAGATACGCAGTATTTT
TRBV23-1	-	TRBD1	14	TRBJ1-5	CASPKRDRNQPQHF	TGCGCCAGTCCGAAACGGGACAGGAATCAGCCCCAGCATTTT
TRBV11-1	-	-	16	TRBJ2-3	CASSLEARISTDTQYF	TGTGCCAGCAGCCTCGAGGCACGGATTAGCACAGATACGCAGTATTTT
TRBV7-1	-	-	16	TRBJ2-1	CASSSQSSWFYNEQFF	TGTGCCAGCAGCTCCCAGTCGTCTTGGTTTTACAATGAGCAGTTCTTC
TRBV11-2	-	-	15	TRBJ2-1	CASRAGKSSYNEQFF	TGTGCCTCGAGGGCAGGGAAAAGCTCTTACAATGAGCAGTTCTTC
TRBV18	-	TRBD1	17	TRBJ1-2	CASSPPAGGQANYGYTF	TGTGCCAGCTCACCACCCGCCGGAGGACAGGCTAACTATGGCTACACCTTC
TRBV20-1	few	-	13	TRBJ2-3	CSAPATVLDTQYF	TGCAGTGCTCCCGCGACTGTACTAGATACGCAGTATTTT
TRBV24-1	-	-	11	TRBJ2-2	CATWNTGELFF	TGTGCCACGTGGAACACCGGGGAGCTGTTTTTT
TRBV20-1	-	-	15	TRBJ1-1	CSARDKDRANTEAFF	TGCAGTGCTAGAGATAAGGACAGAGCTAACACTGAAGCTTTCTTT
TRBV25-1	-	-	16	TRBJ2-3	CASSPLDFSSTDTQYF	TGTGCCAGCAGTCCACTGGACTTCTCTAGCACAGATACGCAGTATTTT
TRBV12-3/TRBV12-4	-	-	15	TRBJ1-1	CASSFALTGNTEAFF	TGTGCCAGCAGTTTCGCCCTGACAGGGAACACTGAAGCTTTCTTT
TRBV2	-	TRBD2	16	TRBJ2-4	CASSLQTSGRLNIQYF	TGTGCCAGCAGTCTACAGACTAGCGGGAGGCTAAACATTCAGTACTTC
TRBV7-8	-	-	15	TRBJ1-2	CASSPLEGVFGGYTF	TGTGCCAGCAGCCCCCTCGAGGGGGTTTTTGGTGGCTACACCTTC
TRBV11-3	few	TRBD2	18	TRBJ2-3	CASSLGTSGDYPTDTQYF	TGTGCCAGCAGCTTAGGGACTAGCGGGGACTACCCCACAGATACGCAGTATTTT
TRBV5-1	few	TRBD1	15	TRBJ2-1	CASSLGQGGYNEQFF	TGCGCCAGCAGCTTAGGACAGGGGGGTTACAATGAGCAGTTCTTC
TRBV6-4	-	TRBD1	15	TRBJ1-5	CASRMTGQGGQPQHF	TGTGCCAGCAGAATGACGGGACAGGGTGGGCAGCCCCAGCATTTT
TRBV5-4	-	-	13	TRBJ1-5	CASSLGLNQPQHF	TGTGCCAGCAGCTTGGGATTAAATCAGCCCCAGCATTTT
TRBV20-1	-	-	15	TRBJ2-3	CSAIRGVGDTDTQYF	TGCAGTGCTATAAGGGGAGTGGGGGACACAGATACGCAGTATTTT
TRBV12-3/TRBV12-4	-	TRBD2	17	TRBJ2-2	CASTPTSGSANTGELFF	TGTGCCAGCACTCCGACTAGCGGAAGCGCGAACACCGGGGAGCTGTTTTTT